This T cell receptor (beta chain) was profiled in a study of PD-1 blockade in classical Hodgkin lymphoma. Study-level findings and limits: While CD8+ TCR diversity did not rise significantly by C4D1, CD4+ TCR diversity did. Patients with a complete response exhibited baseline diversity comparable to newly diagnosed patients. Individuals who commenced nivolumab within less than 1 year of ASCT were excluded. When set against healthy donors, newly diagnosed patients were reported to show lower baseline TCR diversity.

Sequencing was performed with immunoSEQ multiplex PCR; in TCRdb, only in-frame clones are kept and a portion is missing. This table holds tens of thousands of clones, about 80% found once. Time point: cycle 4 day 1 (C4D1), after 6 weeks of nivolumab. All patients relapsed after autologous stem cell transplantation, and brentuximab vedotin exposure varied. The germline V gene has CDR1 GTSNPN and CDR2 SVGIG (reference sequence). V gave up 5 bases and J gave up 2 bases, with 16 bases separating them. CDR3 length: 14 residues. A note on this clone: Its antigen is undetermined.

The rearrangement joins TRBV30 to TRBJ2-7, with D uncertain. This TCR derives from a human donor with classical Hodgkin lymphoma. This specimen was peripheral blood mononuclear cells (PBMCs), taken before the fourth cycle of nivolumab. This chain's CDR3 is CAWSPSPMPYEQYF. CDR3 DNA: TGTGCCTGGTCTCCCAGCCCAATGCCCTACGAGCAGTACTTC. The complete variable domain, with remaining parts taken from reference TRBV30 and TRBJ2-7, reads SQTIHQWPATLVQPVGSPLSLECTVEGTSNPNLYWYRQAAGRGLQLLFYSVGIGQISSEVPQNLSASRPQDRQFILSSKKLLLSDSGFYLCAWSPSPMPYEQYFGPGTRLTVT.